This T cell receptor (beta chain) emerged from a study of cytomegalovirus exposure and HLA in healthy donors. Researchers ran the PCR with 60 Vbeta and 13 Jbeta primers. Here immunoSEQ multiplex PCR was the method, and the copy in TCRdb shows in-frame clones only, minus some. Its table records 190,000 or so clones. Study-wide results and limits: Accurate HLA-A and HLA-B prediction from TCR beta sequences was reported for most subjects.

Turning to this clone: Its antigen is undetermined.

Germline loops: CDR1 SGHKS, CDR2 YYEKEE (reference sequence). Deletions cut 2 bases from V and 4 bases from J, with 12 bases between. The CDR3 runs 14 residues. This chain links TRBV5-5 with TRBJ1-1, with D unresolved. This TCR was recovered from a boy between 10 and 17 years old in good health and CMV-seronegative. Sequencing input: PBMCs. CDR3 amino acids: CASSFPQATTEAFF. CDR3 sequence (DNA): TGTGCCAGCAGCTTCCCCCAGGCAACCACTGAAGCTTTCTTT.